These T cell receptor beta chains were read from a single sample in a study of blood T cell repertoires in COVID-19. The protocol was immunoSEQ multiplex PCR, while the TCRdb copy is restricted to in-frame clones and leaves out a portion. The sample records under 250,000 clones, 75% to 90% being singletons. The source material was peripheral blood. These receptor sequences come from a man aged 35-49 years with acute or convalescent COVID-19. The CDR3 runs from the conserved cysteine through the conserved F or W. The D gene is left open where the match is weak. Clone size is shown for a subset of rows, as once, few, many or a class of expanded clone.

j_call	clone_size	v_call	d_call	cdr3_aa	cdr3_nt
TRBJ1-5	NA	TRBV6-5	NA	CASRKLTGGTEFNF	TGTGCCAGCAGAAAGCTCACCGGCGGGACTGAATTTAATTTT
TRBJ2-5	NA	TRBV12-3/TRBV12-4	NA	CASSFGGEETQYF	TGTGCCAGCAGTTTTGGAGGGGAAGAGACCCAGTACTTC
TRBJ2-7	NA	TRBV11-3	TRBD2	CASSPTSGHYEQYF	TGTGCCAGCAGCCCGACTAGCGGCCACTACGAGCAGTACTTC
TRBJ2-3	NA	TRBV18	TRBD1	CASSRGSSTDTQYF	TGTGCCAGCTCCAGGGGGAGTAGCACAGATACGCAGTATTTT
TRBJ2-2	NA	TRBV30	NA	CAWSVIPTYGGNTGELFF	TGTGCCTGGAGTGTAATTCCGACGTACGGGGGGAACACCGGGGAGCTGTTTTTT
TRBJ2-3	NA	TRBV19	NA	CASSIAGPPADTQYF	TGTGCCAGTAGTATAGCAGGGCCCCCCGCAGATACGCAGTATTTT
TRBJ1-1	NA	TRBV6-5	NA	CASSYSGDFNTEAFF	TGTGCCAGCAGTTACTCCGGGGACTTTAACACTGAAGCTTTCTTT
TRBJ2-7	few	TRBV7-9	NA	CASSLSGQSYEQYF	TGTGCCAGCAGCTTATCAGGACAGTCCTACGAGCAGTACTTC
TRBJ1-2	NA	TRBV27	NA	CASRRAGEGGYTF	TGTGCCAGCAGACGGGCCGGGGAGGGCGGCTACACCTTC
TRBJ2-1	NA	TRBV19	NA	CASRTGGSVYEQFF	TGTGCCAGTAGAACGGGGGGCTCAGTGTATGAGCAGTTCTTC
TRBJ1-5	NA	TRBV19	TRBD1	CASSMNRGVNQPQHF	TGTGCCAGTAGTATGAACAGGGGTGTCAATCAGCCCCAGCATTTT
TRBJ1-6	NA	TRBV30	NA	CAWSVRGNRPSPLHF	TGTGCCTGGAGTGTACGGGGGAATAGGCCTTCACCCCTCCACTTT
TRBJ2-7	NA	TRBV18	TRBD2	CASSPGGGREQYF	TGTGCCAGCTCACCGGGGGGAGGGCGCGAGCAGTACTTC
TRBJ2-3	NA	TRBV5-1	TRBD2	CASLEAGGTDTQYF	TGCGCCAGCCTTGAAGCGGGAGGCACAGATACGCAGTATTTT
TRBJ2-3	NA	TRBV5-5	NA	CASSLEGGTDTQYF	TGTGCCAGCAGCTTGGAGGGGGGCACAGATACGCAGTATTTT
TRBJ1-2	NA	TRBV5-4	NA	CASSFGEGYGYTF	TGTGCCAGCAGCTTCGGGGAGGGCTATGGCTACACCTTC
TRBJ1-1	NA	TRBV6-5	TRBD1	CASNRQGRDAEAFF	TGTGCCAGCAATCGACAGGGGAGAGACGCTGAAGCTTTCTTT
TRBJ2-7	NA	TRBV18	NA	CASSPARDTSYEQYF	TGTGCCAGCTCACCAGCCCGGGACACTAGCTACGAGCAGTACTTC
TRBJ1-3	NA	TRBV30	NA	CAWSPGGSGNTIYF	TGTGCCTGGAGTCCGGGGGGATCTGGAAACACCATATATTTT
TRBJ2-7	few	TRBV6-6	TRBD2	CASSLFRTSGQAESSYEQYF	TGTGCCAGCAGTCTTTTCCGGACTAGCGGGCAAGCCGAGTCCTCCTACGAGCAGTACTTC
TRBJ2-7	NA	TRBV25-1	NA	CASRAGQSYEQYF	TGTGCCAGCAGGGCGGGACAGTCCTACGAGCAGTACTTC
TRBJ1-6	NA	TRBV7-9	NA	CASSLGDSPLHF	TGTGCCAGCAGCTTAGGAGATTCACCCCTCCACTTT
TRBJ2-5	NA	TRBV19	TRBD2	CASSTGTREYQETQYF	TGTGCCAGTAGTACCGGGACTAGAGAGTACCAAGAGACCCAGTACTTC
TRBJ2-3	once	TRBV5-1	TRBD2	CASSRQLAGGATDTQYF	TGCGCCAGCAGCCGTCAACTAGCGGGAGGTGCCACAGATACGCAGTATTTT
TRBJ1-2	NA	TRBV27	NA	CASTSYGYTF	TGTGCCAGCACCTCCTATGGCTACACCTTC
TRBJ1-5	few	TRBV5-5	TRBD1	CASSRDRVGYQPQHF	TGTGCCAGCAGCCGGGACAGGGTAGGTTATCAGCCCCAGCATTTT
TRBJ1-2	NA	TRBV12-5	TRBD1	CASGLPLVPDRNYGYTF	TGTGCTAGTGGTTTGCCCCTAGTCCCGGACAGGAACTATGGCTACACCTTC
TRBJ1-2	few	TRBV29-1	NA	CSVEQGNYGYTF	TGCAGCGTTGAACAGGGGAACTATGGCTACACCTTC
TRBJ2-5	NA	TRBV29-1	NA	CSVEETRQETQYF	TGCAGCGTTGAAGAAACTAGGCAAGAGACCCAGTACTTC
TRBJ2-7	NA	TRBV27	TRBD1	CATWKPGQGNEQYF	TGTGCCACCTGGAAACCGGGACAGGGTAACGAGCAGTACTTC
TRBJ1-2	many	TRBV7-3	NA	CASSLLGGNGYGYTF	TGTGCCAGCAGCCTCCTTGGAGGGAACGGTTATGGCTACACCTTC
TRBJ2-1	NA	TRBV11-3	NA	CASSPSRGVGEQFF	TGTGCCAGCAGCCCGTCGAGAGGAGTTGGTGAGCAGTTCTTC
TRBJ2-2	NA	TRBV4-1	TRBD2	CASSQKRPDLAGGPGDTGELFF	TGCGCCAGCAGCCAAAAAAGACCTGACTTGGCGGGAGGGCCGGGAGACACCGGGGAGCTGTTTTTT
TRBJ1-1	NA	TRBV11-3	TRBD1	CASSVRQGEAFF	TGTGCCAGCAGCGTGAGACAGGGAGAAGCTTTCTTT
TRBJ1-2	NA	TRBV27	TRBD1	CASSSWGTGEYGYTF	TGTGCCAGCAGTTCATGGGGAACAGGGGAATATGGCTACACCTTC
TRBJ2-2	NA	TRBV18	TRBD1	CASSPPKGTGGTGELFF	TGTGCCAGCTCACCACCAAAGGGGACAGGAGGCACCGGGGAGCTGTTTTTT
TRBJ1-2	NA	TRBV15	NA	CATSRDSGDGYTF	TGTGCCACCAGCAGAGATTCAGGGGATGGCTACACCTTC
TRBJ1-1	NA	TRBV19	NA	CASSLTYRVNTEAFF	TGTGCCAGTAGTCTTACTTACAGGGTTAACACTGAAGCTTTCTTT
TRBJ2-2	few	TRBV11-3	NA	CASSLEGLAGELFF	TGTGCCAGCAGCTTAGAGGGACTGGCCGGGGAGCTGTTTTTT
TRBJ1-6	NA	TRBV27	NA	CASGPPRPLHF	TGTGCCAGCGGCCCACCTAGGCCCCTCCACTTT
TRBJ2-6	NA	TRBV5-5	NA	CASSLTAGPGANVLTF	TGTGCCAGCAGCTTGACGGCAGGTCCCGGGGCCAACGTCCTGACTTTC
TRBJ2-5	NA	TRBV7-2	TRBD2	CASSPQRDRRSQETQYF	TGTGCCAGCAGCCCGCAGCGGGACCGAAGGAGCCAAGAGACCCAGTACTTC